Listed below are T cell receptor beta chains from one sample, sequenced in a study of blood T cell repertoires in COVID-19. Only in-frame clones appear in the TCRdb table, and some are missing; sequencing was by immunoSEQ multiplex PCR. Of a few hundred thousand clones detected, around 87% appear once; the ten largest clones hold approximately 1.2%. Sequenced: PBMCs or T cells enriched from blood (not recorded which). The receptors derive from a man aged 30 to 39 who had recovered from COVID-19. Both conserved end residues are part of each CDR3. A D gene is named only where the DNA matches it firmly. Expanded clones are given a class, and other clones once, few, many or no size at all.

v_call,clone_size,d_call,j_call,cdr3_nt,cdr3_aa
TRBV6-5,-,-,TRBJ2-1,TGTGCCAGCAGGAGGGATGTGAATGAGCAGTTCTTC,CASRRDVNEQFF
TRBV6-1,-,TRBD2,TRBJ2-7,TGTGCCAGCAGTGAAGAGACTAGCGTTACCTACGAGCAGTACTTC,CASSEETSVTYEQYF
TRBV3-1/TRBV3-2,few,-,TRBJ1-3,TGTGCCAGCAGCCAAGCTAGCTCTGGAAACACCATATATTTT,CASSQASSGNTIYF
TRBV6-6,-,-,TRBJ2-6,TGTGCCAGCAGTTACTCATCCTTCTCTGGGGCCAACGTCCTGACTTTC,CASSYSSFSGANVLTF
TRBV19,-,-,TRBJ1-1,TGTGCCAGTACTTCCTTGACGGCGGGTGAAGCTTTCTTT,CASTSLTAGEAFF
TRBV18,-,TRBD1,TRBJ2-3,TGTGCCAGCTCACCAATGAACAGGGGGACAGATACGCAGTATTTT,CASSPMNRGTDTQYF
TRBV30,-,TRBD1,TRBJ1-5,TGTGCCTGGAGTAAGGACAGGGATAATCAGCCCCAGCATTTT,CAWSKDRDNQPQHF
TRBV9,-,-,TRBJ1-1,TGTGCCAGCAGCTCCCAGGGGTTAGACACTGAAGCTTTCTTT,CASSSQGLDTEAFF
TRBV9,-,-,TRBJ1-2,TGTGCCAGCAGCGTAGGGGCGGGCGTAAGGGGCTACACCTTC,CASSVGAGVRGYTF
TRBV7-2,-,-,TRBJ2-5,TGTGCCAGCACCGCCCCCGCGGGGGCATCGGGCGAGACCCAGTACTTC,CASTAPAGASGETQYF
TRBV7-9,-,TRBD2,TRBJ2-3,TGTGCCAGCAGCTCTAGCGGGGGGGCCACAGATACGCAGTATTTT,CASSSSGGATDTQYF
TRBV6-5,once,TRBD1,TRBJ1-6,TGTGCCAGCAGTTACTCGGGACAGGGTTTTTCACCCCTCCACTTT,CASSYSGQGFSPLHF
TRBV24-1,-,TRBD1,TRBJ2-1,TGTGCCACCAGTGATTCCGGGACAGGAACCTACAATGAGCAGTTCTTC,CATSDSGTGTYNEQFF
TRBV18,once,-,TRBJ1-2,TGTGCCAGCTCACCACCCTCAGGGGATGGCTACACCTTC,CASSPPSGDGYTF
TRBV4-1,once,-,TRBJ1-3,TGCGCCAGCAGCCGATCCCGGCCGGACACGATGCCCCCCCACACCATATATTTT,CASSRSRPDTMPPHTIYF
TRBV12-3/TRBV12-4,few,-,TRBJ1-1,TGTGCCAGCAGTTTCTACGAAGAAGCTTTCTTT,CASSFYEEAFF
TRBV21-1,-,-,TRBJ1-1,TGTGCCAGCAGCCTCAGGGAACGACCTGAAGCTTTCTTT,CASSLRERPEAFF
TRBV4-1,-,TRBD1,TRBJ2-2,TGCGCCAGCAGCCACCGGTCAGACAGGGGGAACACCGGGGAGCTGTTTTTT,CASSHRSDRGNTGELFF
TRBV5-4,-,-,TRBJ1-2,TGTGCCAGCAGCCCTCAGGGCAGTACTACTAACTATGGCTACACCTTC,CASSPQGSTTNYGYTF
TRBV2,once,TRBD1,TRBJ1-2,TGTGCCAGCAGTGAAATCGACAGGGTCGGTGGCTACACCTTC,CASSEIDRVGGYTF
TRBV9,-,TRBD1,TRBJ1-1,TGTGCCAGCAGCCCCGGGACAGGGGGTTCCCACATGAACACTGAAGCTTTCTTT,CASSPGTGGSHMNTEAFF
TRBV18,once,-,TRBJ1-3,TGTGCCAGCTCACCGGGGGGGGCAGCTGGAAACACCATATATTTT,CASSPGGAAGNTIYF
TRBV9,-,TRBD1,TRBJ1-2,TGTGCCAGCAGCTACGGGGACAGTAACTATGGCTACACCTTC,CASSYGDSNYGYTF
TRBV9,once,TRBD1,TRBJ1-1,TGTGCCAGCAGCGTAGCTGGTAACAGGGGGAACACTGAAGCTTTCTTT,CASSVAGNRGNTEAFF
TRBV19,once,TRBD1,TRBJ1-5,TGTGCCAGTAGTATTATGGGGACAGCCACGTATAGCAATCAGCCCCAGCATTTT,CASSIMGTATYSNQPQHF
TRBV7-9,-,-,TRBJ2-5,TGTGCCAGCAGCCAAGGTGGGGGGTTTGAGACCCAGTACTTC,CASSQGGGFETQYF
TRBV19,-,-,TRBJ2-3,TGTGCCAGTAGTATACTCAACATCGATACGCAGTATTTT,CASSILNIDTQYF
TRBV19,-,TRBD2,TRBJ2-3,TGTGCCAGTAGTATAAGCCTTTGGAGCGGGGGGGCAGATACGCAGTATTTT,CASSISLWSGGADTQYF
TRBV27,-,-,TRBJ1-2,TGTGCCAGCACCCGGACAGCTAACTATGGCTACACCTTC,CASTRTANYGYTF
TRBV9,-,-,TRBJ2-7,TGTGCCAGCAGCAAAGACGGGAGCTCCTACGAGCAGTACTTC,CASSKDGSSYEQYF
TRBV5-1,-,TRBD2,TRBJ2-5,TGCGCCAGCAGCTTTGCTGTACTAGCGGGGGCTGAGACCCAGTACTTC,CASSFAVLAGAETQYF
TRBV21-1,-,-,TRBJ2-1,TGTGCCAGCAGCAAGTCGGTCCCCAGGGCCCTCTCCTACAATGAGCAGTTCTTC,CASSKSVPRALSYNEQFF
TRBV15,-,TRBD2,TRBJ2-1,TGTGCCACCAGAGAACCGGGACTAGAGTATCGCAATGAGCAGTTCTTC,CATREPGLEYRNEQFF
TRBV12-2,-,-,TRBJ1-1,TGTGCAAGTCGCCGTAAAGTGCATAGGGAGGCTTTCTTT,CASRRKVHREAFF
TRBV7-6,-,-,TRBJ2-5,TGTGCCAGCAGCTTAGACGCTAGCGTTCAAGAGACCCAGTACTTC,CASSLDASVQETQYF
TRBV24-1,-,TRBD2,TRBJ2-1,TGTGCCACCAGTGACCCTACTAGCGGGGGGGCCAATGAGCAGTTCTTC,CATSDPTSGGANEQFF
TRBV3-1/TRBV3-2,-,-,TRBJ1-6,TGTGCCAGCAGCCCCTCACAGGAGAATTCACCCCTCCACTTT,CASSPSQENSPLHF
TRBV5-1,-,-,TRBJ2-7,TGCGCCAGCAGCTTGGCGCCTGTGGCGGATACCTACGAGCAGTACTTC,CASSLAPVADTYEQYF
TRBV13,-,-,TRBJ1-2,TGTGCCAGCAGCTCCACCTACAGGGAGGGCACCTTC,CASSSTYREGTF
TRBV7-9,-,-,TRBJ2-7,TGTGCCAGCAGCTATGGCCAGGGCTGGGACGAGCAGTACTTC,CASSYGQGWDEQYF
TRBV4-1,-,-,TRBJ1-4,TGCGCCAGCAGCCAAGATAAGTTGCTCGGGGGATTTGATGAAAAACTGTTTTTT,CASSQDKLLGGFDEKLFF
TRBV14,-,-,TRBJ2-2,TGTGCCAGCAGCCCGCTTGGGGAGTTTAACACCGGGGAGCTGTTTTTT,CASSPLGEFNTGELFF
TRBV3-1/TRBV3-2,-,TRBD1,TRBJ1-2,TGTGCCAGCAGCCAAGGCACAGGGGGGTATGGCTACACCTTC,CASSQGTGGYGYTF
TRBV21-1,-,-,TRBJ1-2,TGTGCCAGCAGCACAGGCTTCCTCCGAGCTAACTATGGCTACACCTTC,CASSTGFLRANYGYTF
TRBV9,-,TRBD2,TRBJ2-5,TGTGCCAGCAGCGCACCGACTAGCTCGGAGACCCAGTACTTC,CASSAPTSSETQYF
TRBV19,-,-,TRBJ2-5,TGTGCCACCAGACGGACAAACGGGGAGACCCAGTACTTC,CATRRTNGETQYF
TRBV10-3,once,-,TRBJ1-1,TGTGCCATCAGTGTAGATTCTGAAGCTTTCTTT,CAISVDSEAFF
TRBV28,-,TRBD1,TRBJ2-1,TGTGCCAGCACGGGACAGACCCTAAACTCCTACAATGAGCAGTTCTTC,CASTGQTLNSYNEQFF
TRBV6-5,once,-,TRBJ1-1,TGTGCCAGCAGTTGGGACAAACGCGGGACTGAAGCTTTCTTT,CASSWDKRGTEAFF
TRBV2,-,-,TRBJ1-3,TGTGCCAGCAGTGAATATCAGTACAGCTACTCTGGAAACACCATATATTTT,CASSEYQYSYSGNTIYF
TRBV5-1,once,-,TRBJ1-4,TGCGCCAGCAGCTTGGCTCAGGGTAATAGGGAAAAACTGTTTTTT,CASSLAQGNREKLFF
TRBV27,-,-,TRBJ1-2,TGTGCCAGCAGTTTATTCTCTCCAGGGCTCGATGGCTACACCTTC,CASSLFSPGLDGYTF